Detailed here is one TCR beta chain. The sample is drawn from a study of blood T cell repertoires in COVID-19. Study background: T cells, B-cell-depleted T cells, or PBMCs supplied cDNA or gDNA.

This CDR3 is 16 amino acids long. With V trimmed by 3 bases and J by 3 bases, 8 bases remained unmatched. Per germline, CDR1 SGHDT and CDR2 YYEEEE. Original data processing: Nucleated cell number was recorded as an estimate derived from reference gene primer amplification. This table comes from immunoSEQ multiplex PCR, and its TCRdb copy is limited to in-frame clones, with some not included. V and J calls plus clone size are reproduced from that table; the DNA served to infer D and trimming. The profile shows some 70,000 clones, 87% of them singletons. The clonotype originates from a man between 50 and 59 years old with active COVID-19. The sequenced sample was peripheral blood. The rearrangement uses TRBV5-6 and TRBJ2-3; 9 nucleotides align to TRBD1. CDR3 sequence (DNA): TGTGCCAGCAGCTCCGTAGGGACAGGGATGACAGATACGCAGTATTTT. This codes for CASSSVGTGMTDTQYF.